This TCR beta chain was recorded in a study of STAT5B mutations in CD4+ large granular lymphocyte leukemia. General study points: TRBV06-family usage was enriched in top patient clones (8/27) versus controls (2/35).

Notes on this clone: The antigen is not known. The sample holds other DNA sequences that translate to the same CDR3.

Looked up from germline, CDR1 is SGHRS and CDR2 is YFSETQ. The ends were cut back, 0 bases at V and 1 base at J, with 5 bases in the middle. The length of the CDR3 is 14 residues. TCRdb keeps only in-frame clones here, not all; method: immunoSEQ multiplex PCR. The table includes about 28,000 clones, 70% to 75% detected once. The V gene is TRBV5-1, the J gene TRBJ1-3; D is uncertain. The TCR originated in a human donor in good health. Sequencing used CD4+ T cells from blood buffy coats. This CDR3 is CASSLEGSGNTIYF. DNA of the CDR3: TGCGCCAGCAGCTTGGAGGGTTCTGGAAACACCATATATTTT.